These 5 T cell receptor beta chains share one sample of origin, sequenced in a study of T-cell memory formation after mild COVID-19. TCRdb passed the 5' RACE reads through MiXCR, listing each CDR3 protein once. The data contain a few hundred thousand distinct CDR3 sequences, roughly a sixth of them singletons. Sequencing used PBMCs or a T cell subset sorted from them (not recorded which). The receptor source for this set is a man aged 18 to 35 who had mild COVID-19 (a few samples of this study predate the infection). Cell type and time point are not known.

This clonotype showed up just a few times. The chain recombines TRBV4-3 with TRBJ2-3; D is undetermined. The germline V and J ends were trimmed by 5 bases and 4 bases, with 7 bases remaining between them. This CDR3 has 12 residues. Germline assignment: CDR1 LGHNA and CDR2 YSLEER. The CDR3 DNA reads as TGCGCCAGCAGCAAAATCCCAGATACGCAGTATTTT. Its translation: CASSKIPDTQYF.

The chain recombines TRBV12-3 or TRBV12-4 with TRBJ2-3, with D perhaps TRBD2 (5 bases). The CDR3 is 16 amino acids. V was trimmed by 2 bases and J by 0 bases, leaving 12 bases between them. The CDR3 reads CASSLTRTDSTDTQYF. CDR3 in DNA: TGTGCCAGCAGTTTAACTAGGACGGATAGCACAGATACGCAGTATTTT.

The sample holds a few counts of this clonotype. The V gene is TRBV6-2 or TRBV6-3, the J gene TRBJ1-5; D gene uncertain. Trimming removed 6 bases at V and 11 bases at J, with 14 bases between. The CDR3 covers 12 residues. Looked up from germline, CDR1 is MNHEY and CDR2 is SVGEGT. As DNA, the CDR3 is TGTGCCAGCAGACCGACCCTCGGGTCCCAGCATTTT. Its translation is CASRPTLGSQHF.

This clonotype was seen more than once but under ten times. The V call is TRBV11-2, the J call TRBJ2-3; 12 bases fit TRBD2. Germline-derived CDR1 and CDR2 are SGHAT and FQNNGV. Trimming at V came to 1 base and at J to 0 bases, leaving 2 bases not matched to a gene. This CDR3 region has 17 residues. CDR3: CASSLAGLAGSTDTQYF. CDR3 bases: TGTGCCAGCAGCTTAGCGGGACTAGCGGGCAGCACAGATACGCAGTATTTT.

V and J are TRBV30 and TRBJ1-2, with no clear D. Germline-derived CDR1 and CDR2 are GTSNPN and SVGIG (reference sequence). V gave up 0 bases and J gave up 4 bases, with 6 bases separating them. The CDR3 is 12 residues long. This CDR3 reads CAWSVRGYGYTF. In nucleotides, the CDR3 is TGTGCCTGGAGTGTACGTGGCTATGGCTACACCTTC.